What follows are 10 T cell receptor beta chains derived from one specimen sequenced in a study of shared clonotypes between healthy human individuals. Measured with immunoSEQ multiplex PCR; TCRdb has only the in-frame clones, and not every one. This table has roughly 1.4 million clones, approximately 98.5% appearing once. The source material was naive CD4+ T cells sorted from blood. Subset denoted: CD45RA+ positively selected. These receptors originate from a man in his thirties or forties in good health.

A single count supports this clone. The chain recombines TRBV30 with TRBJ2-7; unclear D gene. The CDR3 totals 12 residues. The V end lost 0 bases, the J end lost 4 bases, and 7 bases lay between the germline ends. Germline CDR1 reads GTSNPN; CDR2 reads SVGIG (reference sequence). The chain's CDR3 is CAWSVAFYEQYF. In DNA, the CDR3 is TGTGCCTGGAGTGTAGCCTTTTACGAGCAGTACTTC.

V gene TRBV9 combines with J gene TRBJ1-4; perhaps TRBD1 as D (5 bases). Trimming took 3 bases from V and 7 from J, leaving 19 bases between them. CDR3 size: 16 residues. CDR1 and CDR2 (germline): SGDLS, YYNGEE. As DNA, the CDR3 is TGTGCCAGCAGCGAGACCCCGGGACTAATCGCTGAAAAACTGTTTTTT. Its protein product is CASSETPGLIAEKLFF.

The rearrangement links TRBV19 to TRBJ2-3, with D uncertain. The length of the CDR3 is 14 residues. Trimming shortened V by 10 bases and J by 0 bases, and 14 bases separated the two germline ends. Germline CDR1 and CDR2: LNHDA and SQIVND (reference sequence). CDR3 sequence: CATREQESTDTQYF. The CDR3 DNA reads as TGTGCCACTAGGGAACAAGAAAGCACAGATACGCAGTATTTT.

The CDR3 bases are TGTGCCAGCAGCTTAAACAGGGGTTCAGATACGCAGTATTTT. It codes for CASSLNRGSDTQYF. This sequence joins TRBV7-9 and TRBJ2-3, with 7 bases fitting TRBD1. J gave up 4 bases and V 2 bases, and 3 bases lay outside the gene matches. The length of the CDR3 is 14 residues. Germline-derived CDR1 and CDR2 are SEHNR and FQNEAQ (reference sequence).

The chain uses TRBV7-9 and TRBJ2-7; D uncertain. Germline V gives CDR1 SEHNR, CDR2 FQNEAQ (reference sequence). The V end lost 8 bases, the J end lost 1 base, and 12 bases lay between the germline ends. The length of the CDR3 is 13 residues. This CDR3 reads CASLSSPSYEQYF. As DNA, the CDR3 is TGTGCCAGCTTGAGCAGCCCTTCCTACGAGCAGTACTTC.

The gene calls are TRBV4-1 and TRBJ1-3; D remains ambiguous. The germline V and J ends were trimmed by 1 base and 4 bases, with 11 bases remaining between them. This CDR3 is built from 15 residues. Germline CDR1 reads MGHRA; CDR2 reads YSYEKL. The CDR3 region has the DNA TGCGCCAGCAGCCAAGGGGCCCGGGAAGGAAACACCATATATTTT. Amino acids: CASSQGAREGNTIYF.

The CDR3 region has the DNA TGCAGCGTTGAAGATATTCGGAGTGGCTACACCTTC. Amino acid sequence: CSVEDIRSGYTF. The chain links TRBV29-1 to TRBJ1-2; D unclear. This CDR3 is 12 amino acids long. The germline V and J ends were trimmed by 0 bases and 7 bases, with 9 bases remaining between them. Germline CDR1 and CDR2: SQVTM and ANQGSEA. The full variable domain, in which reference TRBV29-1 and TRBJ1-2 provide the parts outside the CDR3, is SAVISQKPSRDICQRGTSLTIQCQVDSQVTMMFWYRQQPGQSLTLIATANQGSEATYESGFVIDKFPISRPNLTFSTLTVSNMSPEDSSIYLCSVEDIRSGYTFGSGTRLTVV.

V and J are TRBV28 and TRBJ2-2, with TRBD1 identical over 7 bases. CDR1 and CDR2 (germline): MDHEN, SYDVKM. There are 15 residues in the CDR3. V gave up 3 bases and J gave up 3 bases; unmatched junction bases: 4. CDR3 coding DNA: TGTGCCAGCAGTTTGAGTGACAGGGACACCGGGGAGCTGTTTTTT. Encoded protein: CASSLSDRDTGELFF.

The chain links TRBV30 to TRBJ2-3; D perhaps matches TRBD2 (6 bases). Germline lookup yields CDR1 GTSNPN and CDR2 SVGIG (reference sequence). CDR3 size: 15 residues. The V and J ends lost 0 bases and 4 bases respectively, with 14 bases between them. In nucleotides, the CDR3 is TGTGCCTGGAGTGTGGGGGGAGTGAGTTCAGATACGCAGTATTTT. Translating it yields CAWSVGGVSSDTQYF.

The J gene is TRBJ1-3, the V gene TRBV5-5; D is undetermined. Germline V gene sequence: CDR1 SGHKS, CDR2 YYEKEE (reference sequence). The CDR3 totals 16 residues. V was cut by 3 bases and J by 3 bases, with 16 bases left in between. CDR3 sequence reads: CASSSGPTALGNTIYF. The CDR3 DNA sequence: TGTGCCAGCAGCTCAGGACCCACTGCGCTTGGAAACACCATATATTTT.